These T cell receptor beta chains were read from a single sample in a study of HIV-infected children after antiretroviral therapy interruption. TCRdb processed the 3' RACE reads anew with MiXCR; each CDR3 protein has one entry. The sample contains more than 85,000 distinct CDR3 sequences, under 8% of which appear only once. The material sequenced was CD45RA+ CD4+ T cells from PBMCs, pooled from several time points, taken from a donor given antiretroviral therapy, either interrupted or continuous. The receptors were sampled from a pool of human donors with HIV. The CDR3 runs from the conserved cysteine through the conserved F or W. Each record gives: J gene, V gene, CDR3 protein.

TRBJ1-1,TRBV7-3,CASSSGGGRSTEAFF
TRBJ2-3,TRBV5-1,CASSFLAGGPDTQYF
TRBJ2-7,TRBV12-3/TRBV12-4,CASSFDRGRRYEQYF
TRBJ2-5,TRBV4-1,CASSQAGRRSQETQYF
TRBJ1-2,TRBV10-1,CASPRPSRGPGGYTF
TRBJ2-1,TRBV2,CASSGQGSSYNEQFF
TRBJ2-2,TRBV7-7,CASSPRLAGGSGELFF
TRBJ2-1,TRBV29-1,CSVGTPLVDEQFF
TRBJ2-2,TRBV23-1,CASSHYRGRRTGELFF
TRBJ1-2,TRBV20-1,CSAQNQGVEESGYTF
TRBJ1-5,TRBV2,CASSERLTARLGNQPQHF
TRBJ2-6,TRBV6-6,CASSYSSGGSGANVLTF
TRBJ2-3,TRBV7-2,CASSFSPSTDTQYF
TRBJ2-2,TRBV2,CASSLGQGVTGELFF
TRBJ2-7,TRBV24-1,CATSDGTVSEQYF
TRBJ1-1,TRBV4-2,CASSQAASTYLMNTEAFF
TRBJ2-7,TRBV14,CASSRWSSGGSRRFYEQYF
TRBJ2-1,TRBV2,CASSLGSVLDNEQFF
TRBJ1-5,TRBV19,CASSSGTVGGNQPQHF
TRBJ1-1,TRBV28,CASSLVRGRTFF
TRBJ2-7,TRBV2,CASDVLAGIEQYF
TRBJ2-7,TRBV20-1,CSATGVSGNEQYF
TRBJ1-4,TRBV3-1,CASSSEGQGFEKLFF
TRBJ2-1,TRBV25-1,CASSEYGTGSHNEQFF
TRBJ1-1,TRBV7-2,CASSLSQGAVGGWDTEAFF
TRBJ1-5,TRBV28,CASSYQHQPQHF
TRBJ1-2,TRBV30,CAWSREDSTNYGYTF